The T cell receptor beta chain under discussion was sequenced for a study of Ad26.COV2.S vaccination and SARS-CoV-2 variants. Study findings and constraints: Greater spike-specific TCR breadth was seen in vaccine recipients than in placebo recipients.

This clone was seen a single time. Its antigen is still unknown. Trimming left V 0 bases short and J 4 bases short, with 9 bases between. The CDR3 sequence is 14 residues long. Germline CDR1 MNHEY, CDR2 SVGEGT. Treatment here: around 19 received Ad26.COV2.S at low or high dose, single or two shots; roughly five received placebo; per-sample allocation not given. Specimens were obtained on day 63 following the first vaccine or placebo injection. Vaccination used an Ad26 vector expressing Wuhan-strain SARS-CoV-2 spike. Sequenced by immunoSEQ multiplex PCR; TCRdb stores in-frame clones only, minus some. The table records 350,000 to 450,000 clones, approximately 83% of them present only once.

The sample was peripheral blood, taken in a trial of Ad26.COV2.S vaccine versus placebo. The receptor's source is a person aged 18-60 years who received the Ad26.COV2.S COVID-19 vaccine or a placebo. The J gene is TRBJ1-1, the V gene TRBV6-2 or TRBV6-3; D is ambiguous. Here the CDR3 reads CASSYSGVSTEAFF. The CDR3 region has the DNA TGTGCCAGCAGTTACTCTGGGGTTAGCACTGAAGCTTTCTTT.